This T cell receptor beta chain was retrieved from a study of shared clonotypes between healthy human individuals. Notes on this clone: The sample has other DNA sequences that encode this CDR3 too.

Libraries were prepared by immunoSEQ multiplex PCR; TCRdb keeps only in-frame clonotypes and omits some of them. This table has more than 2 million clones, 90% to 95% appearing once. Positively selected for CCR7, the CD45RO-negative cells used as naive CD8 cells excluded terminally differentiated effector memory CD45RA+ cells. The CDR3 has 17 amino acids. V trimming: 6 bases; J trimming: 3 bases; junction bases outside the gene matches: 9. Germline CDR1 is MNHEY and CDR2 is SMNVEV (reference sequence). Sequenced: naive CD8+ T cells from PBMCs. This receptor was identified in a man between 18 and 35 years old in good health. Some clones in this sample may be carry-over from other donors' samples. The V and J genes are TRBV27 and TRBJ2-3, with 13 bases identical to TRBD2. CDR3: CASSLPRTSGRTDTQYF. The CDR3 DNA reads TGTGCCAGCAGCCTACCTAGGACTAGCGGGAGAACAGATACGCAGTATTTT.